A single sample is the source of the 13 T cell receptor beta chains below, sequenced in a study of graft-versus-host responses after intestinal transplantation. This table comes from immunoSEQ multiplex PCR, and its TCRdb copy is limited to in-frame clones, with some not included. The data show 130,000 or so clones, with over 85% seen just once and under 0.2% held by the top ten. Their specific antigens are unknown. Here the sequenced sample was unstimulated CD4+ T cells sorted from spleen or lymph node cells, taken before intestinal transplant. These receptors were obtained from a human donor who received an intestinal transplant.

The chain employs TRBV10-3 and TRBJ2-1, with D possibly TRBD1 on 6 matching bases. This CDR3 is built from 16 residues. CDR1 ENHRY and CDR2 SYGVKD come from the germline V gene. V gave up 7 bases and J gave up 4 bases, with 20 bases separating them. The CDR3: CAIKGPKVDSYNEQFF. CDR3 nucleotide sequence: TGTGCCATCAAGGGGCCTAAGGTGGACAGTTACAATGAGCAGTTCTTC.

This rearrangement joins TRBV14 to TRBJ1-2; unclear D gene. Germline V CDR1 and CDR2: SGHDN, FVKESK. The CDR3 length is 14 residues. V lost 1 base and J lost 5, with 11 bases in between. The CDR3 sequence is CASSQVMSEYGYTF. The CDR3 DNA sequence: TGTGCCAGCAGCCAAGTCATGTCGGAGTATGGCTACACCTTC.

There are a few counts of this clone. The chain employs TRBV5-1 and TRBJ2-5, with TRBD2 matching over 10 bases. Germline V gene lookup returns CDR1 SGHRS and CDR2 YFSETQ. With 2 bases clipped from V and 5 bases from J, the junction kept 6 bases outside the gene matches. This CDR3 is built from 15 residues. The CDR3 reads CASSLAGGIRETQYF. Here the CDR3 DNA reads TGCGCCAGCAGCTTAGCGGGGGGGATCAGGGAGACCCAGTACTTC.

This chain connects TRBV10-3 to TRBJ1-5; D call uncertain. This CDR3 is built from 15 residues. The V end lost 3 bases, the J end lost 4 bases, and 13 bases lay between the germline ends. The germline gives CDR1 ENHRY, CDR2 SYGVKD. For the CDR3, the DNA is TGTGCCATCAGTGACGGGCCCGTAGGGAATCAGCCCCAGCATTTT. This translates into CAISDGPVGNQPQHF.

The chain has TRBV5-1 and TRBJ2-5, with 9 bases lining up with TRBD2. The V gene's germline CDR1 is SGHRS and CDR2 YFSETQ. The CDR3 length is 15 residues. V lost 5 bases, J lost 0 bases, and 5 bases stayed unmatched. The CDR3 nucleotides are TGCGCCAGCAGTCGGCGACTAGCGGACCAAGAGACCCAGTACTTC. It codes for CASSRRLADQETQYF.

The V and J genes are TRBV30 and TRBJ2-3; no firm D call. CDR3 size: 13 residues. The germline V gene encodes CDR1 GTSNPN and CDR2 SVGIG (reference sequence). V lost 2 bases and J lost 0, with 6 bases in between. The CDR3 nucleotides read TGTGCCTGGAGTCGTGCCAGCACAGATACGCAGTATTTT. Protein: CAWSRASTDTQYF.

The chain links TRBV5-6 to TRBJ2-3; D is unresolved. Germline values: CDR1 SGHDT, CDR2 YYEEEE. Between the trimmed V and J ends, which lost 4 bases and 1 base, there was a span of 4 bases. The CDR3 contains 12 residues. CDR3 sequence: CASSAGTDTQYF. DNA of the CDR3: TGTGCCAGCAGCGCGGGCACAGATACGCAGTATTTT.

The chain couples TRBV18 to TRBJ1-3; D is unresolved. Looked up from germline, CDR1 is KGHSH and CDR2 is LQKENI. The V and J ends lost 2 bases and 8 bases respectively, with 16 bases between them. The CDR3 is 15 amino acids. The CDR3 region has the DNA TGTGCCAGCTCACCAACCACTCTGCTTGGGGACACCATATATTTT. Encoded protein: CASSPTTLLGDTIYF.

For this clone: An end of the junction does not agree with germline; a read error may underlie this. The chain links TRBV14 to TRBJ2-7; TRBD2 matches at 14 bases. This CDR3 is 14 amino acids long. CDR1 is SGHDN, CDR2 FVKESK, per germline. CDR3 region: CASSPSRLAGGRHF. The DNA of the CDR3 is TGTGCCAGCAGCCCCTCACGACTAGCGGGGGGGAGGCACTTC.

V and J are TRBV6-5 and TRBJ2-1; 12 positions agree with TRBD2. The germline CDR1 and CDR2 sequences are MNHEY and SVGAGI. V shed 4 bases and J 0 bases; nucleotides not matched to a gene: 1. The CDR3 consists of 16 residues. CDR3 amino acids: CASSSSGGASYNEQFF. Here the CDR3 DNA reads TGTGCCAGCAGTTCTAGCGGGGGGGCCTCCTACAATGAGCAGTTCTTC.

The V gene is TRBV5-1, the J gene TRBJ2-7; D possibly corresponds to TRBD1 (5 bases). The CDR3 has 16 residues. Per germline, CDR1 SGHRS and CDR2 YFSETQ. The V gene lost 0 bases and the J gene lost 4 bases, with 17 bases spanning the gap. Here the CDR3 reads CASSLDEDSPGYEQYF. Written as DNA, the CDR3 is TGCGCCAGCAGCTTGGATGAAGACAGCCCTGGTTACGAGCAGTACTTC.

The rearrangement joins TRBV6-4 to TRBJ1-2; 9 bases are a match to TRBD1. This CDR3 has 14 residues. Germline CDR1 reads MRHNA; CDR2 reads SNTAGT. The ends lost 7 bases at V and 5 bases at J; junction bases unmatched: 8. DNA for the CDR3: TGTGCCAGCACCACAAAGACAGGGGGGTATGGCTACACCTTC. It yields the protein CASTTKTGGYGYTF.

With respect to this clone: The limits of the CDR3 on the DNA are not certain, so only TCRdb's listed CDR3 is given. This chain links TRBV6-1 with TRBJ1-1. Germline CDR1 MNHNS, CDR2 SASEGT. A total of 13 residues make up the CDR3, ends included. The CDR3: CASILEGNTEAFF.